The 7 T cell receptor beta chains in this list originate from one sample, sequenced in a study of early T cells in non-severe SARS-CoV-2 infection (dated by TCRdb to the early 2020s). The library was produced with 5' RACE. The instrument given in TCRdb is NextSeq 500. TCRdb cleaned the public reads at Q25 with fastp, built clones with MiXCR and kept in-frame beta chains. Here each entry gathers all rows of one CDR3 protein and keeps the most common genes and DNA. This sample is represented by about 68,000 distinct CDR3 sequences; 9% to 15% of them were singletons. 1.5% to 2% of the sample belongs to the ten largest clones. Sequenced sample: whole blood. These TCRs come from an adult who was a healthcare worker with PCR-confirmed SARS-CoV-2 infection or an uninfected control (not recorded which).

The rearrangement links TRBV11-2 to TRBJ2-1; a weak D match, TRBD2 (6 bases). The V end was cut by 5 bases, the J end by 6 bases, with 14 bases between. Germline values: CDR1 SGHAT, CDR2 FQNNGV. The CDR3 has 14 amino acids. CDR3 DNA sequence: TGTGCCAGCAGCCGGCTGGGTAGCGGCAATGAGCAGTTCTTC. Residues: CASSRLGSGNEQFF.

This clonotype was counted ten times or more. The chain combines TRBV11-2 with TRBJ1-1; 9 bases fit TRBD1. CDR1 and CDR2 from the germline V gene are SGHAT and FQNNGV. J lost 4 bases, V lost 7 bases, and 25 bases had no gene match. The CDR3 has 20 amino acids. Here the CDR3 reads CASIPIGPGQGAVSRTEAFF. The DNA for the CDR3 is TGTGCCAGCATCCCCATAGGCCCGGGACAGGGAGCTGTGTCGCGCACTGAAGCTTTCTTT.

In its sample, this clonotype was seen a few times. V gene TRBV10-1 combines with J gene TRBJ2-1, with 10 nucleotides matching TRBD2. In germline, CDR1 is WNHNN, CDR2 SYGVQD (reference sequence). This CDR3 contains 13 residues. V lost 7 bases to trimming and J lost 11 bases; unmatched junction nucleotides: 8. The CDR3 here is CASMIERGGKQFF. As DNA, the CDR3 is TGCGCCAGCATGATAGAGCGGGGGGGCAAGCAGTTCTTC.

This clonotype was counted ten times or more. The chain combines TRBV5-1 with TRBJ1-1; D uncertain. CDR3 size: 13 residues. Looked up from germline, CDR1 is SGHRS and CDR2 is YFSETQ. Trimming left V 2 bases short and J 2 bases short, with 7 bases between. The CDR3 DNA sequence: TGCGCCAGCAGCTTCCTGACCAACACTGAAGCTTTCTTT. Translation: CASSFLTNTEAFF.

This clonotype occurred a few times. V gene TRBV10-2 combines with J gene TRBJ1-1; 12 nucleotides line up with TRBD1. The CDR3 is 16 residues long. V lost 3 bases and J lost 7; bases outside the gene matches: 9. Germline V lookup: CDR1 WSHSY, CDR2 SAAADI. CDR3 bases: TGCGCCAGCAGTGAATCCACCGGGACAGGGGGCAGTGAAGCTTTCTTT. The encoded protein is CASSESTGTGGSEAFF.

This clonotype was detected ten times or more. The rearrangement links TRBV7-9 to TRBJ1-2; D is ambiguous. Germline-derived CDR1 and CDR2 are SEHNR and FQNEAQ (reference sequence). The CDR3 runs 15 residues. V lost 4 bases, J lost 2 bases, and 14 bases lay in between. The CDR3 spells CASSSSPGRNYGYTF. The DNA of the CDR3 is TGTGCCAGCAGCTCAAGTCCCGGGCGGAACTATGGCTACACCTTC. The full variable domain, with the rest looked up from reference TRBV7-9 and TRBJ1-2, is DTGVSQNPRHKITKRGQNVTFRCDPISEHNRLYWYRQTLGQGPEFLTYFQNEAQLEKSRLLSDRFSAERPKGSFSTLEIQRTEQGDSAMYLCASSSSPGRNYGYTFGSGTRLTVV.

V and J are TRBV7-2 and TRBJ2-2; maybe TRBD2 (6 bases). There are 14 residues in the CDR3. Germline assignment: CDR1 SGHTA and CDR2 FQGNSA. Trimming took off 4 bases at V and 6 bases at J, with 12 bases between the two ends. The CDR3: CASSWGREAGELFF. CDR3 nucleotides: TGTGCCAGCAGCTGGGGCAGGGAGGCCGGGGAGCTGTTTTTT.